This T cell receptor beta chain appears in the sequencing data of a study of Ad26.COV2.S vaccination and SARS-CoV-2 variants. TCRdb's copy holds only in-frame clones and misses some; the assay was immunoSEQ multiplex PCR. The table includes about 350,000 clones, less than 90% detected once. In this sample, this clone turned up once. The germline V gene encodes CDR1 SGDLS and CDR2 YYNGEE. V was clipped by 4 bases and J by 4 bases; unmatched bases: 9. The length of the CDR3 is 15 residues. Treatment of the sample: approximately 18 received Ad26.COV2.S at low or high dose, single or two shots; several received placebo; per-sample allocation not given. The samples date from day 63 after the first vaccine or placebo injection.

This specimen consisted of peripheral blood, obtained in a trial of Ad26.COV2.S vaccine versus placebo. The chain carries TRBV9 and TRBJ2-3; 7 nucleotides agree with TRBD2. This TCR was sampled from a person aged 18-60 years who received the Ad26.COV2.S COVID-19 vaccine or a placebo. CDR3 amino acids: CASSTTAGLADTQYF. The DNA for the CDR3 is TGTGCCAGCAGCACTACAGCGGGACTCGCAGATACGCAGTATTTT. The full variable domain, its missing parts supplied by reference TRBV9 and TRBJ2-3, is DSGVTQTPKHLITATGQRVTLRCSPRSGDLSVYWYQQSLDQGLQFLIQYYNGEERAKGNILERFSAQQFPDLHSELNLSSLELGDSALYFCASSTTAGLADTQYFGPGTRLTVL.